Presented here are 28 T cell receptor beta chains from one specimen sequenced in a study of blood T cell repertoires in COVID-19. Assay used: immunoSEQ multiplex PCR; TCRdb lists only in-frame clones, some missing. In the table there are 72,000 or so clones, nearly 90% of which are singletons. The sequenced sample consisted of peripheral blood. The receptors originated from a man between 60 and 75 years old with acute or convalescent COVID-19.

This chain joins TRBV7-9 and TRBJ1-4, with D possibly matching TRBD1 (5 bases). From germline, CDR1 is SEHNR and CDR2 FQNEAQ (reference sequence). The CDR3 runs 16 residues. V dropped 6 bases and J dropped 5 bases, with 19 bases sitting between them. CDR3 amino acids: CASRPGGDGMNEKLFF. CDR3 DNA sequence: TGTGCCAGCAGACCTGGCGGGGACGGCATGAATGAAAAACTGTTTTTT.

Turning to this clone: The germline gene is not matched at one end of the junction; a read error may be the cause. The chain is built from TRBV20-1 and TRBJ1-2; D possibly corresponds to TRBD1 (5 bases). Germline V gene lookup returns CDR1 DFQATT and CDR2 SNEGSKA (reference sequence). This CDR3 has 11 residues. CDR3 amino acids: CSARDSWGYTF. The CDR3 nucleotides read TGCAGTGCCAGAGACAGTTGGGGCTACACCTTC.

This clone was seen only once. This chain connects TRBV5-1 to TRBJ2-4, with D uncertain. CDR3 size: 14 residues. Germline loops: CDR1 SGHRS, CDR2 YFSETQ. The V gene lost 0 bases and the J gene lost 7 bases, with 11 bases spanning the gap. The CDR3 DNA sequence: TGCGCCAGCAGCTTGGGATCCCCGGAGAACATTCAGTACTTC. This codes for CASSLGSPENIQYF.

This chain joins TRBV7-2 and TRBJ1-1; D unresolved. Trimming removed 6 bases from V and 4 bases from J, with 15 bases in between. The CDR3 consists of 14 residues. From germline, CDR1 is SGHTA and CDR2 FQGNSA. CDR3 coding DNA: TGTGCCAGCAGTTTTAGAGGGCGGCCCACTGAAGCTTTCTTT. Translating it yields CASSFRGRPTEAFF.

The sample holds one count of this clone. The chain joins TRBV15 to TRBJ2-1, with 8 bases identical to TRBD2. This CDR3 comprises 14 residues. Trimming took 9 bases from V and 3 from J; bases not matched to a gene: 7. Germline V CDR1 and CDR2: LNHNV, YYDKDF (reference sequence). Written as DNA, the CDR3 is TGTGCCACTGACCCGGGGGGGTTCTACAATGAGCAGTTCTTC. It encodes CATDPGGFYNEQFF.

This clone was seen only once. The V call is TRBV12-5, the J call TRBJ1-2; 8 bases are a match to TRBD1. CDR1 and CDR2 (germline): LGHNT, FRNRAP. Trimming took 0 bases from V and 7 from J; bases not matched to a gene: 4. The CDR3 consists of 14 residues. CDR3 loop: CASGLVLQGVGYTF. In nucleotides, the CDR3 is TGTGCTAGTGGTTTGGTCTTACAGGGGGTTGGCTACACCTTC. Full variable domain (remainder filled in from reference TRBV12-5 and TRBJ1-2): DARVTQTPRHKVTEMGQEVTMRCQPILGHNTVFWYRQTMMQGLELLAYFRNRAPLDDSGMPKDRFSAEMPDATLATLKIQPSEPRDSAVYFCASGLVLQGVGYTFGSGTRLTVV.

The chain is built from TRBV15 and TRBJ1-6; D uncertain. Germline V gene lookup returns CDR1 LNHNV and CDR2 YYDKDF (reference sequence). V lost 2 bases and J 0 bases, leaving 8 bases between the germline ends. The CDR3 covers 16 residues. The CDR3 nucleotides are TGTGCCACCAGCAGATCTCCGGGCTCCTATAATTCACCCCTCCACTTT. Its protein is CATSRSPGSYNSPLHF.

The chain uses TRBV12-3 or TRBV12-4 and TRBJ2-2; D may be TRBD2 (5 bases). V was pared by 7 bases and J by 8 bases, with 14 bases between. The CDR3 spans 13 residues. CDR3 sequence (DNA): TGTGCCAGCACCCCTAGCTTTAGTGGGGAGCTGTTTTTT. It translates to CASTPSFSGELFF.

Concerning this clone: This CDR3 is also generated by other DNA sequences in the sample. This chain links TRBV11-2 with TRBJ2-7; 7 bases align to TRBD1. V was pared by 2 bases and J by 3 bases, with 1 base of the junction left unmatched. This CDR3 is 13 amino acids long. Germline CDR1 SGHAT, CDR2 FQNNGV. The CDR3 DNA sequence: TGTGCCAGCAGCTTAAACAGGGGCTACGAGCAGTACTTC. This encodes CASSLNRGYEQYF.

The chain has TRBV9 and TRBJ1-2, with D perhaps TRBD1 (6 bases). V was clipped by 0 bases and J by 3 bases, with 12 bases between them. The CDR3 covers 15 residues. Per the germline V gene, CDR1 is SGDLS and CDR2 is YYNGEE. CDR3 DNA sequence: TGTGCCAGCAGCGTAGATCCAGGGGTGGACTATGGCTACACCTTC. Encoded protein: CASSVDPGVDYGYTF.

Written as DNA, the CDR3 is TGTGCCAGCAGTTTCTCGGTCATAGAAGCTTTCTTT. Protein sequence: CASSFSVIEAFF. The V call is TRBV6-1, the J call TRBJ1-1; no reliable D call. Germline V CDR1 and CDR2: MNHNS, SASEGT. Trimming removed 5 bases from V and 8 bases from J, with 12 bases in between. The CDR3 has 12 amino acids.

The rearrangement links TRBV24-1 to TRBJ2-1; 10 bases are a match to TRBD1. The CDR3 is made up of 17 amino acids. J was trimmed by 8 bases and V by 3 bases; bases with no gene match: 12. Germline V gene data show CDR1 as KGHDR and CDR2 as SFDVKD. The CDR3 DNA reads as TGTGCCACCAGTGATCTGGGACAGGGGTGGAGTGTCGATGAGCAGTTCTTC. As protein: CATSDLGQGWSVDEQFF.

The J gene is TRBJ2-7, the V gene TRBV24-1, with 7 bases identical to TRBD1. V trimming: 6 bases; J trimming: 5 bases; junction bases outside the gene matches: 9. The V gene's germline CDR1 is KGHDR and CDR2 SFDVKD. CDR3 size: 14 residues. The CDR3 DNA is TGTGCCACCAGTAGCGACAGGGATTATAACGAGCAGTACTTC. Protein product: CATSSDRDYNEQYF.

This clone was detected once. The chain is built from TRBV2 and TRBJ1-4; 11 bases align to TRBD1. V was pared by 8 bases and J by 8 bases, with 10 bases of the junction left unmatched. Germline CDR1 and CDR2: SNHLY and FYNNEI. The CDR3 is 15 residues long. CDR3 amino acids: CASGYPGTGGEKLFF. CDR3 nucleotides: TGTGCCAGCGGGTACCCGGGGACAGGGGGAGAAAAACTGTTTTTT. The entire variable domain, with the rest obtained from reference TRBV2 and TRBJ1-4, is as follows: EPEVTQTPSHQVTQMGQEVILRCVPISNHLYFYWYRQILGQKVEFLVSFYNNEISEKSEIFDDQFSVERPDGSNFTLKIRSTKLEDSAMYFCASGYPGTGGEKLFFGSGTQLSVL.

This chain connects TRBV7-2 to TRBJ2-1, with D possibly TRBD2 on 6 matching bases. Trimming cost V 8 bases and J 1 base, with 12 bases left between them. The CDR3 sequence is 14 residues long. Per the germline V gene, CDR1 is SGHTA and CDR2 is FQGNSA. The CDR3 reads CASLGLPSYNEQFF. CDR3 nucleotides: TGTGCCAGCTTGGGACTCCCGTCCTACAATGAGCAGTTCTTC.

Comment on this clone: The same CDR3 can be traced to other DNA sequences in this sample. This chain connects TRBV19 to TRBJ1-5; D is unclear. This CDR3 spans 12 amino acids. V shed 2 bases and J shed 4 bases, with 3 bases lying between them. Per germline, CDR1 LNHDA and CDR2 SQIVND (reference sequence). Here the CDR3 DNA reads TGTGCCAGTAGTATATCAAATCAGCCCCAGCATTTT. It specifies CASSISNQPQHF. Combining the CDR3 with reference TRBV19 and TRBJ1-5 gives the whole variable domain DGGITQSPKYLFRKEGQNVTLSCEQNLNHDAMYWYRQDPGQGLRLIYYSQIVNDFQKGDIAEGYSVSREKKESFPLTVTSAQKNPTAFYLCASSISNQPQHFGDGTRLSIL.

Only a few counts were recorded for this clone. This rearrangement joins TRBV6-2 or TRBV6-3 to TRBJ2-3; D might be TRBD2 (6 bases). V was trimmed by 0 bases and J by 0 bases, leaving 13 bases between them. This CDR3 has 17 residues. Germline CDR1 is MNHEY and CDR2 is SVGEGT. The CDR3, as DNA: TGTGCCAGCAGTTACTCCTTCGGGGGTACTAGCACAGATACGCAGTATTTT. This gives the protein CASSYSFGGTSTDTQYF.

The CDR3 DNA follows: TGTGCCAGCAGCACCATACAGGGGGCGTACAATGAGCAGTTCTTC. It specifies CASSTIQGAYNEQFF. The chain joins TRBV9 to TRBJ2-1, with 9 bases aligning to TRBD1. J lost 4 bases, V lost 4 bases, and 6 bases had no gene match. CDR1 and CDR2 (germline): SGDLS, YYNGEE. This CDR3 contains 15 residues.

This rearrangement joins TRBV7-9 to TRBJ1-2; perhaps TRBD1 as D (6 bases). The CDR3 has 17 residues. V was trimmed by 0 bases and J by 4 bases, leaving 18 bases between them. CDR1 SEHNR and CDR2 FQNEAQ come from the germline V gene (reference sequence). DNA for the CDR3: TGTGCCAGCAGCTTAGCAGTGTCGACAGGCTACACCTATGGCTACACCTTC. Residues: CASSLAVSTGYTYGYTF.

In nucleotides, the CDR3 is TGTGCCAGCAGCGCGGGACAGGACCCTTTCTTTATCCTCCACTTT. Encoded protein: CASSAGQDPFFILHF. The rearrangement joins TRBV5-6 to TRBJ1-6; 8 bases align to TRBD1. V lost 4 bases, J lost 15 bases, and 15 bases stayed unmatched. The CDR3 runs to 15 residues. Looked up from germline, CDR1 is SGHDT and CDR2 is YYEEEE.

This chain joins TRBV9 and TRBJ2-1; TRBD2 is a possible D gene (5 bases). The CDR3 runs 13 residues. The germline V gene encodes CDR1 SGDLS and CDR2 YYNGEE. Trimming shortened V by 0 bases and J by 6 bases, and 7 bases separated the two germline ends. DNA for the CDR3: TGTGCCAGCAGCGTAGGGACTTTCAATGAGCAGTTCTTC. This codes for CASSVGTFNEQFF.

This clone appeared once. The chain recombines TRBV6-5 with TRBJ1-3; unclear D gene. This CDR3 is 15 amino acids long. CDR1 and CDR2 (germline): MNHEY, SVGAGI. The V end lost 6 bases, the J end lost 4 bases, and 16 bases lay between the germline ends. CDR3 amino acids: CASSPGRLVGNTIYF. CDR3 in DNA: TGTGCCAGCAGCCCCGGTCGTCTTGTAGGAAACACCATATATTTT.

The chain joins TRBV18 to TRBJ2-7; D may be TRBD1 (5 bases). V was pared by 3 bases and J by 3 bases, with 9 bases between. Germline values: CDR1 KGHSH, CDR2 LQKENI. The CDR3 extends over 13 amino acids. The CDR3 loop is CASSPSGNYEQYF. The CDR3 nucleotides read TGTGCCAGCTCACCGTCAGGGAACTACGAGCAGTACTTC.

This chain uses TRBV5-1 with TRBJ2-3; TRBD1 aligns across 9 bases. V lost 4 bases and J lost 6; bases outside the gene matches: 6. CDR3 length: 14 amino acids. Germline-derived CDR1 and CDR2 are SGHRS and YFSETQ. The CDR3 loop reads CASSTGQGVDTQYF. For the CDR3, the DNA is TGCGCCAGCAGCACGGGACAGGGAGTGGATACGCAGTATTTT. Together with reference TRBV5-1 and TRBJ2-3, the CDR3 gives the full variable domain: KAGVTQTPRYLIKTRGQQVTLSCSPISGHRSVSWYQQTPGQGLQFLFEYFSETQRNKGNFPGRFSGRQFSNSRSEMNVSTLELGDSALYLCASSTGQGVDTQYFGPGTRLTVL.

The V call is TRBV7-8, the J call TRBJ2-1; 8 bases are shared with TRBD1. Germline CDR1 reads SGHVS; CDR2 reads FQNEAQ. CDR3 size: 16 residues. Germline trimming cut 3 bases from V and 7 bases from J; bases unmatched to any gene: 11. The CDR3 DNA follows: TGTGCCAGCAGCTTGGTAGTGCGGACAGGGAATAATGAGCAGTTCTTC. Amino acids: CASSLVVRTGNNEQFF.

The chain employs TRBV6-6 and TRBJ1-1, with D perhaps TRBD1 (5 bases). The germline V and J ends were trimmed by 0 bases and 2 bases, with 13 bases remaining between them. The CDR3 spans 16 residues. Germline CDR1 MNHNY, CDR2 SVGAGI (reference sequence). The CDR3 is CASSYSIAGPNTEAFF. The CDR3 DNA reads TGTGCCAGCAGTTACTCTATCGCAGGGCCTAACACTGAAGCTTTCTTT.

The chain couples TRBV21-1 to TRBJ1-2; the table's TRBD1 call for D was not verified on the DNA. TRBV21-1 is given as a pseudogene. The CDR3 is 16 amino acids. CDR3 in amino acids: CASSKDARALNYGYTF. The CDR3 region has the DNA TGTGCCAGCAGCAAAGACGCCAGGGCCCTTAACTATGGCTACACCTTC.

CDR3 sequence reads: CASGPYRVLGDTQYF. The CDR3 DNA reads as TGTGCTAGTGGCCCTTACAGGGTCTTGGGGGATACGCAGTATTTT. The chain has TRBV12-5 and TRBJ2-3, with TRBD1 as a possible D gene (6 bases). The germline V gene encodes CDR1 LGHNT and CDR2 FRNRAP. CDR3 size: 15 residues. Trimming removed 6 bases from V and 6 bases from J, with 19 bases in between.